This T cell receptor (beta chain) derives from a study of T cell responses to AZD1222 COVID-19 vaccine. This clone was found once. Per germline, CDR1 SNHLY and CDR2 FYNNEI. The CDR3 has 15 amino acids. Trimming took off 6 bases at V and 6 bases at J, with 20 bases between the two ends. Sequencing used immunoSEQ multiplex PCR; TCRdb keeps in-frame clones, though not all of them. The sample holds fewer than 120,000 clones, 94% seen once. This TCR derives from an adult who received the AZD1222 COVID-19 vaccine. This chain connects TRBV2 to TRBJ1-2; D might be TRBD1 (6 bases). The specimen comprised peripheral blood, sampled 28 days after the second AZD1222 dose. Here the CDR3 reads CASRQEGQPTHGYTF. In DNA form, the CDR3 reads TGTGCCAGCAGACAAGAAGGACAGCCCACGCATGGCTACACCTTC.